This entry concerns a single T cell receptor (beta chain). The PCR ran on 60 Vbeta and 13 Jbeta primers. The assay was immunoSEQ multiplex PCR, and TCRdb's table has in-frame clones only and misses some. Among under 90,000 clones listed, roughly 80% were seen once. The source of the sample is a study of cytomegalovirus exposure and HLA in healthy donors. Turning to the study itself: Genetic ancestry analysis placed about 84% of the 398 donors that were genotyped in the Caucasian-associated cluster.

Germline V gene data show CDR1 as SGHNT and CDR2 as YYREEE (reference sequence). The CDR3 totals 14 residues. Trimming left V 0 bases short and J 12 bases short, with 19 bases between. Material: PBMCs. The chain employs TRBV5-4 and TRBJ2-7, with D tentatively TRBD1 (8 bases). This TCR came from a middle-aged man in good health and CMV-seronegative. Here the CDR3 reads CASSLGGGSGGRYF. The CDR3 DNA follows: TGTGCCAGCAGCTTGGGCGGGGGTTCAGGGGGCCGGTACTTC.